This T cell receptor (beta chain) was obtained from a study of blood T cell repertoires in COVID-19. CDR1 is LGHNA and CDR2 is YNFKEQ in the germline V gene. V was cut by 0 bases and J by 0 bases, with 18 bases left in between. The CDR3 sequence is 19 residues long. Clones were sequenced by immunoSEQ multiplex PCR, and TCRdb holds only the in-frame ones, with some missing. The data hold about 180,000 clones, with roughly 81% observed a single time. This TCR was sampled from a woman older than 75 with COVID-19, enrolled during active disease. The rearrangement links TRBV4-2 to TRBJ2-1; D not resolved. The sample comprised peripheral blood. The CDR3 nucleotides read TGTGCCAGCAGCCAAGATCTGGGCGTACGACATAGCTCCTACAATGAGCAGTTCTTC. It yields the protein CASSQDLGVRHSSYNEQFF.